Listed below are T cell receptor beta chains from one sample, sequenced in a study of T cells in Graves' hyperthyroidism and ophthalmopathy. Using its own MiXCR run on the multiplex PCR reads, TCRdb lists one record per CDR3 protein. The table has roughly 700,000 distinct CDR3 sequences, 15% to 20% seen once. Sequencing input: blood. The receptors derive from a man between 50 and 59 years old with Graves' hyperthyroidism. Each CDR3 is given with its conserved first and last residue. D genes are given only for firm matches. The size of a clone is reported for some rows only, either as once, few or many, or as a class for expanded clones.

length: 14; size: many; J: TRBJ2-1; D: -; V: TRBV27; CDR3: CASSNRDLNNEQFF; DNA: TGTGCCAGCAGCAACCGGGACTTAAACAATGAGCAGTTCTTC
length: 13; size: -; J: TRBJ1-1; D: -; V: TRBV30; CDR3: CAWGVGGGTEAFF; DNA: TGTGCCTGGGGGGTGGGGGGGGGCACTGAAGCTTTCTTT
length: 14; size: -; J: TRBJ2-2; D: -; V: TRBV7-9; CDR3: CASSLVAVPGELFF; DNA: TGTGCCAGCAGCTTAGTAGCCGTCCCCGGGGAGCTGTTTTTT
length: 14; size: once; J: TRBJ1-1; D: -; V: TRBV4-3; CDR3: CASSPGTASTEAFF; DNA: TGCGCCAGCAGCCCCGGGACGGCGTCCACTGAAGCTTTCTTT
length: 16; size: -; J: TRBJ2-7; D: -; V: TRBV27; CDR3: CASSLNPLAHPYEQYF; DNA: TGTGCCAGCAGTTTAAACCCCCTAGCGCATCCCTACGAGCAGTACTTC
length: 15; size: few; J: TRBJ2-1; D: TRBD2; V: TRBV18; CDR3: CASSLRTSGSDEQFF; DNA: TGTGCCAGCTCACTTCGGACTAGCGGGAGCGATGAGCAGTTCTTC
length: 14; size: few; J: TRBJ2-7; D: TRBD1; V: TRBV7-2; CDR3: CASSLEWDSYEQYF; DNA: TGTGCCAGCAGCTTAGAGTGGGACAGCTACGAGCAGTACTTC
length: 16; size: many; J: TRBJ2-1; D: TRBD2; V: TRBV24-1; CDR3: CATSEIWTSGYNEQFF; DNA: TGTGCCACCAGTGAAATTTGGACTAGCGGCTACAATGAGCAGTTCTTC
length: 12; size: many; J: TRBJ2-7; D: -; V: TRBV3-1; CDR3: CASVQGSGEQYF; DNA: TGTGCCAGCGTACAGGGCTCGGGGGAGCAGTACTTC
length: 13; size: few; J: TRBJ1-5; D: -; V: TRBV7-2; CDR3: CASSRQDNQPQHF; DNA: TGTGCCAGCAGTCGACAGGACAATCAGCCCCAGCATTTT
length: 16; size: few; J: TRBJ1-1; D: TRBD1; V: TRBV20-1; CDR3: CSARDRDRVRDTEAFF; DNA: TGCAGTGCTAGAGATAGGGACAGGGTAAGGGACACTGAAGCTTTCTTT
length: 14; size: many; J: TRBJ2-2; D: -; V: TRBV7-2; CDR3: CASSLYRAEEELFF; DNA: TGTGCCAGCAGCTTATACAGGGCAGAGGAGGAGCTGTTTTTT
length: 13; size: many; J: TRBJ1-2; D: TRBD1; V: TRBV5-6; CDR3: CASSPETGLGYTF; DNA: TGTGCCAGCAGCCCTGAGACAGGGCTCGGCTACACCTTC
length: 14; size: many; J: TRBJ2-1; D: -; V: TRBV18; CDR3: CASSPVLPVREQFF; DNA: TGTGCCAGCTCACCAGTTTTGCCTGTCCGTGAGCAGTTCTTC
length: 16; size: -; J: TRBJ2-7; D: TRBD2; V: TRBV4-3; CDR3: CASSQDLASGSNEQYF; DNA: TGCGCCAGCAGCCAAGATCTGGCTAGCGGGAGTAACGAGCAGTACTTC
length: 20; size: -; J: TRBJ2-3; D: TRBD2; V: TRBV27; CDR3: CASSQKWSSGSASFTDTQYF; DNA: TGTGCCAGCAGTCAAAAATGGTCTAGCGGGAGTGCTAGCTTCACAGATACGCAGTATTTT
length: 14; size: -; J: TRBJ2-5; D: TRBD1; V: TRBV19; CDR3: CASWTGSLQETQYF; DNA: TGTGCCAGTTGGACAGGCTCATTACAAGAGACCCAGTACTTC
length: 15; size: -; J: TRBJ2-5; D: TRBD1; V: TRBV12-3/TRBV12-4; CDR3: CASSSPGQGAETQYF; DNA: TGTGCCAGCAGTTCGCCCGGACAGGGGGCAGAGACCCAGTACTTC
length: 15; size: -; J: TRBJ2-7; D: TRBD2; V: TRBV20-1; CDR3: CSARGAAGIIYEQYF; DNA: TGCAGTGCTAGAGGAGCAGCGGGAATCATCTACGAGCAGTACTTC
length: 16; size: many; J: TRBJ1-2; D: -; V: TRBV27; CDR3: CASRPFPGDFNYGYTF; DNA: TGTGCCAGCAGACCCTTCCCGGGGGACTTTAACTATGGCTACACCTTC
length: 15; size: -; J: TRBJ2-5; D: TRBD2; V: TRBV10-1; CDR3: CASSEVAGASETQYF; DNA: TGCGCCAGCAGTGAGGTAGCGGGAGCCAGTGAGACCCAGTACTTC
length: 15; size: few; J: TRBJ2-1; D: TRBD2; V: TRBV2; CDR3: CASSRLAGGPYDGFF; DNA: TGTGCCAGCAGTCGACTAGCGGGAGGGCCTTATGACGGGTTCTTC
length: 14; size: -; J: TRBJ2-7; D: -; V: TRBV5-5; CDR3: CASSAGEGIGEQYF; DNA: TGTGCCAGCAGCGCAGGGGAGGGGATCGGCGAGCAGTACTTC
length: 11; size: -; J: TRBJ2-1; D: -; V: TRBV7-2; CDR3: CASSLVSEQFF; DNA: TGTGCCAGCAGCTTAGTAAGTGAGCAGTTCTTC
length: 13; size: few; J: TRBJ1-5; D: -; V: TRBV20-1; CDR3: CSAREAAGQPQHF; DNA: TGCAGTGCTAGAGAGGCAGCAGGTCAGCCCCAGCATTTT
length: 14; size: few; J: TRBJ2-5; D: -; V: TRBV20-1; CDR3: CSARDLGGSETQYF; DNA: TGCAGTGCTAGAGATTTGGGGGGTTCCGAGACCCAGTACTTC
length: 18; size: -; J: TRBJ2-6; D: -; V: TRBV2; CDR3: CASSEPGVSISGANVLTF; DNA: TGTGCCAGCAGTGAACCAGGGGTCTCTATCTCTGGGGCCAACGTCCTGACTTTC
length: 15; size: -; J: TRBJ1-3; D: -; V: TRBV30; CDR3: CAWRRIGLSGNTIYF; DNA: TGTGCCTGGAGGAGGATAGGTCTCTCTGGAAACACCATATATTTT
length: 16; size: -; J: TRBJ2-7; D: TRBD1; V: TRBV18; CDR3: CASSPNLRTGTYEQYF; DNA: TGTGCCAGCTCACCAAATCTGAGGACAGGGACCTACGAGCAGTACTTC
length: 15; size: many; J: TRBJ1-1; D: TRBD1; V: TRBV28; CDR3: CASSMGTGYFTEAFF; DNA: TGTGCCAGCAGTATGGGGACAGGGTATTTCACTGAAGCTTTCTTT
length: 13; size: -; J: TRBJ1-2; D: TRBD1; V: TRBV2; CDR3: CASMRQGFNGYTF; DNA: TGTGCCAGCATGAGACAGGGGTTTAATGGCTACACCTTC
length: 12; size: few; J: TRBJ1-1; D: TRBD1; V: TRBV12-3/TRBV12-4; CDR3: CASSRQGAEAFF; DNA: TGTGCCAGCTCCAGACAGGGGGCTGAAGCTTTCTTT
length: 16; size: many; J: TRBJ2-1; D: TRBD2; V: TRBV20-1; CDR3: CSALATSMDSYNEQFF; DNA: TGCAGTGCCCTTGCGACTAGCATGGATTCCTACAATGAGCAGTTCTTC
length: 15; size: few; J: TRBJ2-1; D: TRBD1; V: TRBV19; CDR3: CASSIQGTGGYEQFF; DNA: TGTGCCAGTAGTATACAAGGGACAGGGGGCTATGAGCAGTTCTTC
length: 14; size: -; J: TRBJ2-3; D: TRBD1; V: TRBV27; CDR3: CASEDRGGSDTQYF; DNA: TGTGCCAGTGAAGACAGGGGGGGCTCAGATACGCAGTATTTT
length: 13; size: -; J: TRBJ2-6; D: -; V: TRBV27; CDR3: CASSHSGGSVLTF; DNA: TGTGCCAGCAGTCACTCCGGGGGCTCCGTCCTGACTTTC
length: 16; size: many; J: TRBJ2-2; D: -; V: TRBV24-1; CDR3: CATSDLNSGPGQELFF; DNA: TGTGCCACCAGTGATTTGAACAGCGGACCGGGTCAGGAGCTGTTTTTT
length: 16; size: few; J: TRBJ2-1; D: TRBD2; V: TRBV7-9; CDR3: CASSPSGRASYNEQFF; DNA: TGTGCCAGCAGTCCTAGCGGGAGGGCCTCCTACAATGAGCAGTTCTTC
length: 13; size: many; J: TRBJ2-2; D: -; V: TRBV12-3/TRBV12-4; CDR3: CASSFDPTGELFF; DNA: TGTGCCAGCAGTTTTGATCCAACCGGGGAGCTGTTTTTT
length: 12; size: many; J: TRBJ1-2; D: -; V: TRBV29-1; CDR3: CSVDTQAGGYTF; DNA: TGCAGCGTTGATACGCAGGCCGGTGGCTACACCTTC
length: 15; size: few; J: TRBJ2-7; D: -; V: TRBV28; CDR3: CASGLRGGHSYEQYF; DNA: TGTGCCAGCGGTTTAAGAGGCGGGCACTCCTACGAGCAGTACTTC
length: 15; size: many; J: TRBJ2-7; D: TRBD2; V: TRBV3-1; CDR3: CASTNGLAGGNEQYF; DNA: TGTGCCAGCACCAATGGACTAGCGGGAGGTAACGAGCAGTACTTC
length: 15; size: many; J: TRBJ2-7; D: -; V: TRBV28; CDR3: CASSQGVERTYEQYF; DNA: TGTGCCAGCAGTCAGGGCGTTGAGCGAACCTACGAGCAGTACTTC
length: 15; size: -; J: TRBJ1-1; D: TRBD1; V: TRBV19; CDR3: CASTRVTGVNTEAFF; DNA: TGTGCCAGTACCCGGGTAACAGGGGTGAACACTGAAGCTTTCTTT
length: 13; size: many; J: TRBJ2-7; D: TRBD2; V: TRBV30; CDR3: CAWTSGRAYEQYF; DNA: TGTGCCTGGACTAGCGGGAGGGCCTACGAGCAGTACTTC
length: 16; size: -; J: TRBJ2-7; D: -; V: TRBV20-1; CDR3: CSARDYTAPRTYEQYF; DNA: TGCAGTGCTAGAGATTATACGGCCCCGAGGACCTACGAGCAGTACTTC
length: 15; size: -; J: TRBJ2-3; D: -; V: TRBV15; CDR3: CATSREGGAADTQYF; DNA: TGTGCCACCAGCAGAGAGGGGGGCGCGGCAGATACGCAGTATTTT
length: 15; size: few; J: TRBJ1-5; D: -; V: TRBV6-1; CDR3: CASSHGAGGNQPQHF; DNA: TGTGCCAGCAGTCATGGGGCAGGGGGCAATCAGCCCCAGCATTTT
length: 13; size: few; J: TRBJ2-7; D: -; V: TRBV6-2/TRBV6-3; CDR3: CASSATIYYEQYF; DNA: TGTGCCAGCAGTGCCACGATTTACTACGAGCAGTACTTC
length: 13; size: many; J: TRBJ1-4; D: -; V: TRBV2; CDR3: CASSVGPREKLFF; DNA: TGTGCCAGCAGTGTCGGACCCCGGGAAAAACTGTTTTTT
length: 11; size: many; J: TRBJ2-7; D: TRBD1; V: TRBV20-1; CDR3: CSAHRGYEQYF; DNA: TGCAGTGCTCACAGGGGCTACGAGCAGTACTTC
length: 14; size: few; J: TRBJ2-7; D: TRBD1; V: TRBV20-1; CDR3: CSAKRTGGLYEQYF; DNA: TGCAGTGCTAAGCGAACAGGGGGTCTCTACGAGCAGTACTTC
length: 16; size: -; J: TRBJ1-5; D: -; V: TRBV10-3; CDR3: CAIRENTGSGNQPQHF; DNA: TGTGCCATCAGGGAAAACACAGGGTCGGGTAATCAGCCCCAGCATTTT